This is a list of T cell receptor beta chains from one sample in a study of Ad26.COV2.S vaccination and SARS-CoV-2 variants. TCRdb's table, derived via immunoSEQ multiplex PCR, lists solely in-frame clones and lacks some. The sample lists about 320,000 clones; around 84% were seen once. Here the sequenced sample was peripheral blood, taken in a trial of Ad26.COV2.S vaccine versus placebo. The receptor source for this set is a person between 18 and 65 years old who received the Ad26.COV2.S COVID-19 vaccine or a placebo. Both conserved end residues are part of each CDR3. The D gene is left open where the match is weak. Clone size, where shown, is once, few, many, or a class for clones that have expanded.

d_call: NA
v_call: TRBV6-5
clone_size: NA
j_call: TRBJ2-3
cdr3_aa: CASRKLGPSTDTQYF
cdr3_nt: TGTGCCAGCAGGAAACTGGGACCAAGCACAGATACGCAGTATTTT

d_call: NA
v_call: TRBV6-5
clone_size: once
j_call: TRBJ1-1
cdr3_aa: CASSLQENTEAFF
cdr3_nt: TGTGCCAGCAGCCTACAGGAAAACACTGAAGCTTTCTTT

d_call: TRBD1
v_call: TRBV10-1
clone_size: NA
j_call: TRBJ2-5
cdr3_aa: CASSRGTAQETQYF
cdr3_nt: TGCGCCAGCAGTAGAGGGACAGCTCAAGAGACCCAGTACTTC

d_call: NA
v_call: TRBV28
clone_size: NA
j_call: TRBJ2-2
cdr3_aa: CASSLVQGHTGELFF
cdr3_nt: TGTGCCAGCAGTTTAGTACAGGGCCACACCGGGGAGCTGTTTTTT

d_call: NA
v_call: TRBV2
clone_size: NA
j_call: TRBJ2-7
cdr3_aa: CASRQRVTSYEQYF
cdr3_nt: TGTGCCAGCAGACAGAGGGTAACCTCCTACGAGCAGTACTTC

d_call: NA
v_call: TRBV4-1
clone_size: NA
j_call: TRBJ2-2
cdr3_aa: CASSQEGAKNTGELFF
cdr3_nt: TGCGCCAGCAGCCAGGAGGGGGCGAAGAACACCGGGGAGCTGTTTTTT

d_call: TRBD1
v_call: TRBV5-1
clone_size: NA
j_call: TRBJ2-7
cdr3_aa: CASSDGTGVPYEQYF
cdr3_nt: TGCGCCAGCAGCGACGGGACAGGGGTACCCTACGAGCAGTACTTC

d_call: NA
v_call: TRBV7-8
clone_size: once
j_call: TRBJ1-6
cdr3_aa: CASSLEGGRGSPLHF
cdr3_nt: TGTGCCAGCAGCTTAGAAGGGGGGCGAGGATCACCCCTCCACTTT

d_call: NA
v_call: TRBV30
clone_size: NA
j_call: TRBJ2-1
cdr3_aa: CAWSRTYNEQFF
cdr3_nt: TGTGCCTGGAGCCGAACATACAATGAGCAGTTCTTC

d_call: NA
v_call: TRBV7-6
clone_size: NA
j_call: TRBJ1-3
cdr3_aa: CASSLDAQGPGGSGNTIYF
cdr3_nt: TGTGCCAGCAGCCTAGATGCCCAGGGCCCCGGTGGCTCTGGAAACACCATATATTTT

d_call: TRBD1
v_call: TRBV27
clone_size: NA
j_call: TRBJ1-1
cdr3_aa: CASSLVGGAWTEAFF
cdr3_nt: TGTGCCAGCAGTTTGGTAGGGGGCGCGTGGACTGAAGCTTTCTTT

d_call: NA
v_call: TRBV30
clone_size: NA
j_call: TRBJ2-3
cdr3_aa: CAWSTFRGSTDTQYF
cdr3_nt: TGTGCCTGGAGTACGTTCAGGGGAAGCACAGATACGCAGTATTTT

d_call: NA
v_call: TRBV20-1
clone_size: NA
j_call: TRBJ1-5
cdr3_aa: CSASRSSNQPQHF
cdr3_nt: TGCAGTGCTAGTCGGTCTAGCAATCAGCCCCAGCATTTT

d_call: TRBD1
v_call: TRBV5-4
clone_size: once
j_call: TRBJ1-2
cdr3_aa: CASSLTGDSGYGYTF
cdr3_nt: TGTGCCAGCAGCTTGACAGGGGACAGTGGCTATGGCTACACCTTC

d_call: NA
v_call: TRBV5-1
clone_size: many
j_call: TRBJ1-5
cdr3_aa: CASKLRTLSNQPQHF
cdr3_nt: TGCGCCAGCAAACTCCGGACACTTAGCAATCAGCCCCAGCATTTT

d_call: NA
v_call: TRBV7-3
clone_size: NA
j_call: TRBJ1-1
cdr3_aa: CASSLNGRFTEAFF
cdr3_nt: TGTGCCAGCAGCTTAAATGGACGCTTCACTGAAGCTTTCTTT

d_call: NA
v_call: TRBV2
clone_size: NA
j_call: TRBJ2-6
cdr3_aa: CARDRGGGPSGANVLTF
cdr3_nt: TGTGCCCGCGATCGGGGTGGAGGACCTTCTGGGGCCAACGTCCTGACTTTC

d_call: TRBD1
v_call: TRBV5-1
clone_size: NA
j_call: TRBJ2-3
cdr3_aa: CASKRAPGGDTQYF
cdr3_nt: TGCGCCAGCAAACGGGCCCCAGGGGGAGATACGCAGTATTTT

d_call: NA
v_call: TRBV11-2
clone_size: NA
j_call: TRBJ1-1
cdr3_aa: CASSLIGDTEAFF
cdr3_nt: TGTGCCAGCAGCTTAATTGGTGACACTGAAGCTTTCTTT

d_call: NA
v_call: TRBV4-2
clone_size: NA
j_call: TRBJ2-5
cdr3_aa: CASSQEGLKETQYF
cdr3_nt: TGTGCCAGCAGCCAAGAGGGACTCAAAGAGACCCAGTACTTC

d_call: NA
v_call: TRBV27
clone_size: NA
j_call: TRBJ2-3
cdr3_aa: CASRITDTQYF
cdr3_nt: TGTGCCAGCAGAATCACAGATACGCAGTATTTT

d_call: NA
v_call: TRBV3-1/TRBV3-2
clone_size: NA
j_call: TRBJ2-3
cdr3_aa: CASSPGGTDTQYF
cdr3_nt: TGTGCCAGCAGCCCAGGTGGCACAGATACGCAGTATTTT

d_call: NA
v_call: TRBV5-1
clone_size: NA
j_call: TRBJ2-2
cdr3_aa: CASSPETGYTGELFF
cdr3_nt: TGCGCCAGCAGCCCAGAGACAGGCTACACCGGGGAGCTGTTTTTT

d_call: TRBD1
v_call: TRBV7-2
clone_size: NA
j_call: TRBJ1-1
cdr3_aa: CASTYKGAGTEAFF
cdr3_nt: TGTGCCAGCACCTACAAGGGGGCCGGAACTGAAGCTTTCTTT

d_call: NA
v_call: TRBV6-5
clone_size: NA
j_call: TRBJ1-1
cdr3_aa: CASSYSHGGPNTEAFF
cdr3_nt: TGTGCCAGCAGTTACTCCCACGGGGGACCGAACACTGAAGCTTTCTTT

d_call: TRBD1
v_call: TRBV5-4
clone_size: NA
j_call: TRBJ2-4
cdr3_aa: CASSDDAGGKTKNIQYF
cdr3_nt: TGTGCCAGCAGCGACGATGCAGGGGGAAAGACCAAAAACATTCAGTACTTC

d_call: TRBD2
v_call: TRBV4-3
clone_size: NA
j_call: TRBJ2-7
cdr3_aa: CASSQSLAGTAYEQYF
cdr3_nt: TGCGCCAGCAGCCAGTCCTTAGCGGGGACTGCCTACGAGCAGTACTTC

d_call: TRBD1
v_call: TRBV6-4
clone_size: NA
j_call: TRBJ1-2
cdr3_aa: CASPDRGRDYGYTF
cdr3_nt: TGTGCCAGCCCCGACAGGGGTAGAGACTATGGCTACACCTTC

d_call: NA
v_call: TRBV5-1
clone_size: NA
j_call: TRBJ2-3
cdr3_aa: CASSGTGKVTDTQYF
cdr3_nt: TGCGCCAGCAGCGGAACAGGGAAAGTCACAGATACGCAGTATTTT

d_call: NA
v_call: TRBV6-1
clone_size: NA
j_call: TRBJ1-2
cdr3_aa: CASSEGKGVLGSYGYTF
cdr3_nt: TGTGCCAGCAGTGAAGGAAAGGGTGTGTTGGGGAGCTATGGCTACACCTTC

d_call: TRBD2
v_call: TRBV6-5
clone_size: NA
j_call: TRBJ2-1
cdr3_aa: CASRRGGWYNEQFF
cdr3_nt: TGTGCCAGCAGGCGGGGGGGGTGGTACAATGAGCAGTTCTTC

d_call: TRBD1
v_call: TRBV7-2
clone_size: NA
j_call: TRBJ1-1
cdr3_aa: CASSLEGGNTEAFF
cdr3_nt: TGTGCCAGCAGCTTAGAAGGGGGCAACACTGAAGCTTTCTTT

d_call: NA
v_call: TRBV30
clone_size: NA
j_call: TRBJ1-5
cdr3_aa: CAWSVLLVSRGNQPQHF
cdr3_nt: TGTGCCTGGAGTGTACTCTTGGTTAGTCGTGGTAATCAGCCCCAGCATTTT

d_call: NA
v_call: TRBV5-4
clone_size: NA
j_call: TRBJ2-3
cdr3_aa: CASSPGPDTDTQYF
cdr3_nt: TGTGCCAGCAGCCCAGGACCAGACACAGATACGCAGTATTTT

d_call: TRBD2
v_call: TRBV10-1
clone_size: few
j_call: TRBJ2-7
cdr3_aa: CATGGAYEQYF
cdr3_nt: TGCGCCACCGGGGGGGCCTACGAGCAGTACTTC

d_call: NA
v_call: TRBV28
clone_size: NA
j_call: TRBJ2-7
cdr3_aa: CASKTGYGGYEQYF
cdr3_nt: TGTGCCAGCAAGACGGGGTACGGGGGCTACGAGCAGTACTTC

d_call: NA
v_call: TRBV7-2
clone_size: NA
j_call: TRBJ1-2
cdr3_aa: CASSSLGGVYGYTF
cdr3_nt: TGTGCCAGCAGCTCCCTAGGGGGGGTCTATGGCTACACCTTC

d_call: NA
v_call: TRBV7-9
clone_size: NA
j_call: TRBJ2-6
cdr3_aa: CASSPHTSGANVLTF
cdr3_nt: TGTGCCAGCAGCCCGCACACCTCTGGGGCCAACGTCCTGACTTTC

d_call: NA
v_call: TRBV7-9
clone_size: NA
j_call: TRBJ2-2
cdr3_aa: CASSLVIGGELFF
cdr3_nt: TGTGCCAGCAGCTTAGTGATCGGCGGGGAGCTGTTTTTT

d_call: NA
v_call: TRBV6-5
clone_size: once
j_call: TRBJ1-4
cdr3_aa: CASNKGQGEKLFF
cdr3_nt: TGTGCCAGCAACAAAGGGCAGGGGGAAAAACTGTTTTTT

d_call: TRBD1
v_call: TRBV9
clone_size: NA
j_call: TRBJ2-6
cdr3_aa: CASSERTGGVSSGANVLTF
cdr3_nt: TGTGCCAGCAGCGAGCGGACAGGGGGTGTAAGCTCTGGGGCCAACGTCCTGACTTTC

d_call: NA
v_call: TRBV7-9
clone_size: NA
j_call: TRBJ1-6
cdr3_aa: CASSPGSYSPLHF
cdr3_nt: TGTGCCAGCAGCCCCGGGAGTTATTCACCCCTCCACTTT

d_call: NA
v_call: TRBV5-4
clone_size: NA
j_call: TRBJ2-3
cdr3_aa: CASSPQGGLTDTQYF
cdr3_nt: TGTGCCAGCAGCCCCCAGGGGGGGCTTACAGATACGCAGTATTTT

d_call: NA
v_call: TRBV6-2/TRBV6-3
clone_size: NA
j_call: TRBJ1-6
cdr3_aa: CASSYAVSYSPLHF
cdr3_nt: TGTGCCAGCAGTTACGCCGTCAGCTATTCACCCCTCCACTTT

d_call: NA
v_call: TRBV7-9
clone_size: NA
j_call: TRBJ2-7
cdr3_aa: CASSWVGGTSYEQYF
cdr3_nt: TGTGCCAGCAGCTGGGTTGGGGGGACATCCTACGAGCAGTACTTC

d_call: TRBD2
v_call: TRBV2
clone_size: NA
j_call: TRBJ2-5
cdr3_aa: CASRTSGVQETQYF
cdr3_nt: TGTGCCAGCAGGACTAGCGGTGTTCAAGAGACCCAGTACTTC

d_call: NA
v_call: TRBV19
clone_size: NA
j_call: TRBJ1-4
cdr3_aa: CASSPGGLGTVGKLFF
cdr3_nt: TGTGCCAGTAGCCCCGGGGGGTTAGGGACGGTCGGAAAACTGTTTTTT

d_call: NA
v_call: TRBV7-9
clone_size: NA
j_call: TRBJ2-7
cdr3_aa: CASSRGGYEQYF
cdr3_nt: TGTGCCAGCAGCCGAGGGGGCTACGAGCAGTACTTC

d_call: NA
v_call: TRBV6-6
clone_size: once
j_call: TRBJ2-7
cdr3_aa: CASSRRVSYEQYF
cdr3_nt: TGTGCCAGCAGTAGAAGGGTTTCCTACGAGCAGTACTTC

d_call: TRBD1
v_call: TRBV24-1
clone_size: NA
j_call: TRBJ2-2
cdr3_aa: CATKGTGDTGELFF
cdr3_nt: TGTGCCACCAAAGGGACAGGGGACACCGGGGAGCTGTTTTTT

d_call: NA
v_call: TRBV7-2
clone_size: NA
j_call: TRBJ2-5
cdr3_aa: CASSLAGGAETQYF
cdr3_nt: TGTGCCAGCAGCTTAGCAGGGGGGGCTGAGACCCAGTACTTC

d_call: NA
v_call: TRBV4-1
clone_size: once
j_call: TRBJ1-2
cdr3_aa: CASSRPRNRPNYGYTF
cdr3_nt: TGCGCCAGCAGCCGACCAAGAAACAGGCCTAACTATGGCTACACCTTC

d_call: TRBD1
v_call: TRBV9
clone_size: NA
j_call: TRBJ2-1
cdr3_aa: CATSSGQGDDEQFF
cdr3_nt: TGTGCCACCTCCTCGGGGCAGGGGGACGATGAGCAGTTCTTC

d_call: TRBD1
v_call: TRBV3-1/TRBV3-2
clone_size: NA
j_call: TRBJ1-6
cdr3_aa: CASSQVGNRGNSPLHF
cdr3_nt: TGTGCCAGCAGCCAAGTGGGAAACAGGGGCAATTCACCCCTCCACTTT

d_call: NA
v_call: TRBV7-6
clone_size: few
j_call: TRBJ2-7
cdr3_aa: CASSLAQGRSYEQYF
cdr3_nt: TGTGCCAGCAGCTTAGCACAGGGACGCTCCTACGAGCAGTACTTC

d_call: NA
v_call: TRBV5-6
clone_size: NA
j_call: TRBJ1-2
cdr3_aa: CASSLPQGSHGYTF
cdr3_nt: TGTGCCAGCAGCTTGCCGCAGGGGAGTCATGGCTACACCTTC

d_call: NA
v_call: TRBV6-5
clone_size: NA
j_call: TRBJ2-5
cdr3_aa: CASSYSRDSYQETQYF
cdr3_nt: TGTGCCAGCAGTTACAGTAGGGACTCGTACCAAGAGACCCAGTACTTC

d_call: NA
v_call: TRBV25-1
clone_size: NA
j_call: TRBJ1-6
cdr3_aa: CASAYGGSPLHF
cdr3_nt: TGTGCCAGTGCCTATGGGGGGTCACCCCTCCACTTT

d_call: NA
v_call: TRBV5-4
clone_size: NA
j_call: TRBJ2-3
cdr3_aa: CASSLPGTDTQYF
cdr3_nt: TGTGCCAGCAGCTTACCGGGCACAGATACGCAGTATTTT

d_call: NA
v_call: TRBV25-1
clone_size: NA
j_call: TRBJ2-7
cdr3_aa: CASRPPNSAYEQYF
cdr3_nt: TGTGCCAGCAGGCCTCCCAATTCTGCCTACGAGCAGTACTTC